Each of the 20 T cell receptor beta chains below was sequenced from the same sample in a study of T cells in Graves' hyperthyroidism and ophthalmopathy. From RNA transcripts, TCR beta CDR3 regions were amplified. The TCR CDR3 was amplified in a first-round RT-PCR using the HTBI primer set. One entry per CDR3 protein results from TCRdb running MiXCR on the multiplex PCR reads. This table holds 250,000 or so distinct CDR3 sequences, roughly 15% found once. The specimen sequenced was blood. The receptor source for this set is a woman between 45 and 65 years old with Graves' hyperthyroidism that later progressed to Graves' ophthalmopathy.

CDR3: CASSAGLAGSSEQFF. Written as DNA, the CDR3 is TGTGCCAGCAGCGCGGGACTAGCGGGATCCAGTGAGCAGTTCTTC. This chain joins TRBV6-1 and TRBJ2-1, with 13 bases that match TRBD2. The CDR3 runs to 15 residues. Germline CDR1 reads MNHNS; CDR2 reads SASEGT. Trimming removed 6 bases from V and 9 bases from J; junction bases left unmatched: 8.

The sample holds many counts of this clonotype. The chain uses TRBV11-2 and TRBJ1-2; D remains unclear. This CDR3 has 13 residues. Germline loops: CDR1 SGHAT, CDR2 FQNNGV. The V end lost 5 bases, the J end lost 1 base, and 8 bases lay between the germline ends. CDR3: CASSLTHNYGYTF. The CDR3 DNA reads as TGTGCCAGCAGCCTGACACATAACTATGGCTACACCTTC.

This clonotype was counted at least ten times. The rearrangement links TRBV28 to TRBJ2-1, with 8 bases identical to TRBD2. The CDR3 consists of 15 residues. Germline CDR1 is MDHEN and CDR2 is SYDVKM. Trimming cost V 6 bases and J 6 bases; bases outside gene matches: 10. CDR3 nucleotide sequence: TGTGCCAGCAGAGACAGTTCCGGGACTAGCAATGAGCAGTTCTTC. It yields the protein CASRDSSGTSNEQFF.

This clonotype showed up just a few times. This chain uses TRBV29-1 with TRBJ1-3, with TRBD1 identical over 7 bases. The CDR3 covers 12 residues. Trimming took 6 bases from V and 6 from J; bases not matched to a gene: 5. Germline CDR1 is SQVTM and CDR2 is ANQGSEA. The CDR3 is CSVEDRINTIYF. For the CDR3, the DNA is TGCAGCGTGGAGGACAGGATAAACACCATATATTTT.

This clonotype has a count of ten or more. J is TRBJ2-1 and V is TRBV29-1; 10 nucleotides line up with TRBD2. Trimming at V came to 6 bases and at J to 7 bases, leaving 12 bases not matched to a gene. Germline-derived CDR1 and CDR2 are SQVTM and ANQGSEA. This CDR3 comprises 15 residues. The CDR3: CSVKRAGGVRNEQFF. CDR3 bases: TGCAGCGTGAAGCGAGCGGGAGGGGTAAGGAATGAGCAGTTCTTC.

This clonotype was seen at least ten times. The chain links TRBV2 to TRBJ1-1, with D possibly being TRBD1 (5 bases). CDR3 length: 11 residues. The germline CDR1 and CDR2 sequences are SNHLY and FYNNEI. V shed 8 bases and J shed 10 bases, with 14 bases lying between them. The CDR3 coding sequence is TGTGCCAGCGGGGACGGCGGGGTAGCTTTCTTT. It is translated as CASGDGGVAFF.

This clonotype was seen ten or more times. The chain combines TRBV6-1 with TRBJ2-2; 8 bases map to TRBD1. V lost 5 bases to trimming and J lost 5 bases; unmatched junction nucleotides: 7. CDR3 length: 15 residues. Germline V gene data show CDR1 as MNHNS and CDR2 as SASEGT. The CDR3 nucleotides read TGTGCCAGCAGTATCGGACAGGGAAGAACCGGGGAGCTGTTTTTT. Amino acid sequence: CASSIGQGRTGELFF.

This clonotype came up a few times. This chain uses TRBV10-2 with TRBJ1-5, with D uncertain. Trimming shortened V by 6 bases and J by 5 bases, and 17 bases separated the two germline ends. The CDR3 runs 15 residues. Germline-derived CDR1 and CDR2 are WSHSY and SAAADI. Here the CDR3 DNA reads TGCGCCAGCAGGTCGACACCTCTCTACGATCAGCCCCAGCATTTT. The encoded protein is CASRSTPLYDQPQHF.

This clonotype was picked up many times. The CDR3 region is CASSERGVLVNQPQHF. Here the CDR3 DNA reads TGTGCCAGCAGTGAACGGGGGGTTTTGGTCAATCAGCCCCAGCATTTT. The rearrangement uses TRBV2 and TRBJ1-5, with D possibly matching TRBD1 (5 bases). The CDR3 extends over 16 amino acids. Germline CDR1 and CDR2: SNHLY and FYNNEI. Trimming pared 2 bases from V and 3 bases from J, leaving 14 bases between.

As regards this clonotype: Given a much more abundant clone one base away, this may be a read error. CDR3 residues: CASSEAAGGGTGELSF. The DNA of the CDR3 is TGTGCCAGCAGTGAAGCGGCGGGAGGTGGGACCGGGGAGCTGTCTTTT. V is TRBV6-1 and J is TRBJ2-2; 8 bases are shared with TRBD2. CDR3 length: 16 residues. The V gene's germline CDR1 is MNHNS and CDR2 SASEGT.

V usage is TRBV19 and J usage is TRBJ1-4; D remains unclear. V lost 7 bases and J 5 bases, leaving 11 bases between the germline ends. Germline CDR1 and CDR2: LNHDA and SQIVND (reference sequence). CDR3 size: 13 residues. The CDR3 nucleotides are TGTGCCAGTACTCGAGGTGGAAATGAAAAACTGTTTTTT. Its translation: CASTRGGNEKLFF. The variable domain in full, with the rest retrieved from reference TRBV19 and TRBJ1-4, is DGGITQSPKYLFRKEGQNVTLSCEQNLNHDAMYWYRQDPGQGLRLIYYSQIVNDFQKGDIAEGYSVSREKKESFPLTVTSAQKNPTAFYLCASTRGGNEKLFFGSGTQLSVL.

The sample holds many counts of this clonotype. The V call is TRBV18, the J call TRBJ1-1, with TRBD1 matching over 10 bases. The CDR3 sequence is 17 residues long. V dropped 1 base and J dropped 3; count of bases not matched to a gene: 8. Germline CDR1 reads KGHSH; CDR2 reads LQKENI. CDR3 in DNA: TGTGCCAGCTCACCACGGACTCCCGGGACAGGGGACACTGAAGCTTTCTTT. This codes for CASSPRTPGTGDTEAFF.

Many counts were recorded for this clonotype. CDR3 DNA: TGTGCCAGCAGCATCCCCACGAGGACTAGCAAAAACGAGCAGTACTTC. Protein sequence: CASSIPTRTSKNEQYF. The V and J genes are TRBV7-2 and TRBJ2-7, with TRBD2 matching 8 bases. The length of the CDR3 is 16 residues. Germline lookup yields CDR1 SGHTA and CDR2 FQGNSA. With V trimmed by 5 bases and J by 5 bases, 14 bases remained unmatched.

This clonotype was detected many times. At one boundary the junction diverges from the germline segment, which might be a read error. The rearrangement joins TRBV7-7 to TRBJ2-1, with 8 nucleotides matching TRBD2. The CDR3 runs 14 residues. Germline assignment: CDR1 SSHAT and CDR2 FNYEAQ (reference sequence). Written as DNA, the CDR3 is TGTGCTAGCAGCTTAGCTTCCGCGGGAGGTGAGCAGTTCTTC. Translation gives CASSLASAGGEQFF.

V is TRBV7-2 and J is TRBJ1-6, with TRBD1 matching 7 bases. V trimming: 4 bases; J trimming: 7 bases; junction bases outside the gene matches: 7. The CDR3 extends over 15 amino acids. Germline V CDR1 and CDR2: SGHTA, FQGNSA. The CDR3 coding sequence is TGTGCCAGCAGCTCCCGCGCACAGGGGAATTCACCCCTCCACTTT. Amino acid sequence: CASSSRAQGNSPLHF.

There are a few counts of this clonotype. The genes are TRBV19 and TRBJ2-7; 10 nucleotides match TRBD1. CDR3 size: 14 residues. Losses at the gene ends were 8 bases for V and 2 bases for J; bases not matched to a gene: 6. Germline-derived CDR1 and CDR2 are LNHDA and SQIVND (reference sequence). The CDR3 region is CASGGQGLTYEQYF. CDR3 sequence (DNA): TGTGCCAGTGGGGGACAGGGGCTAACCTACGAGCAGTACTTC. The whole variable domain, filled in from reference TRBV19 and TRBJ2-7, reads DGGITQSPKYLFRKEGQNVTLSCEQNLNHDAMYWYRQDPGQGLRLIYYSQIVNDFQKGDIAEGYSVSREKKESFPLTVTSAQKNPTAFYLCASGGQGLTYEQYFGPGTRLTVT.

In its sample, this clonotype was seen many times. V and J are TRBV5-1 and TRBJ2-1; 9 bases fit TRBD2. Losses at the gene ends were 3 bases for V and 6 bases for J; bases not matched to a gene: 10. CDR3 size: 16 residues. Germline CDR1 and CDR2: SGHRS and YFSETQ. The CDR3 here is CASSSAPRAGGNEQFF. The CDR3 DNA reads as TGCGCCAGCAGCTCAGCCCCACGAGCGGGAGGCAATGAGCAGTTCTTC.

This clonotype was recorded only once. Since a much larger clone is just one base distant, this may be a read error. The rearrangement joins TRBV7-9 to TRBJ1-2; D remains unclear. Germline CDR1 reads SEHNR; CDR2 reads FQNEAQ (reference sequence). CDR3 length equals 12 residues. The CDR3 DNA sequence: TGTGCCCGCAGCTATTCGAGGGTTGGCTACACCTTC. Protein product: CARSYSRVGYTF.

This chain uses TRBV20-1 with TRBJ2-7, with 7 positions matching TRBD1. The J segment lost 5 bases and the V segment lost 3 bases, leaving 7 bases of the junction unmatched. CDR1 and CDR2 (germline): DFQATT, SNEGSKA (reference sequence). The CDR3 covers 13 residues. The chain's CDR3 is CSASLSDRDEQYF. CDR3 in DNA: TGCAGTGCTAGCCTCAGTGACAGGGACGAGCAGTACTTC.

This clonotype was observed at least ten times. The rearrangement uses TRBV7-8 and TRBJ2-5; 13 bases agree with TRBD2. Germline V gene lookup returns CDR1 SGHVS and CDR2 FQNEAQ. After removal of 1 base from V and 2 bases from J, the junction contained 1 base not matched to a gene. This CDR3 is 16 amino acids long. CDR3 coding DNA: TGTGCCAGCAGCTTAGGACTAGCGGGAGGACAAGAGACCCAGTACTTC. Its translation is CASSLGLAGGQETQYF.